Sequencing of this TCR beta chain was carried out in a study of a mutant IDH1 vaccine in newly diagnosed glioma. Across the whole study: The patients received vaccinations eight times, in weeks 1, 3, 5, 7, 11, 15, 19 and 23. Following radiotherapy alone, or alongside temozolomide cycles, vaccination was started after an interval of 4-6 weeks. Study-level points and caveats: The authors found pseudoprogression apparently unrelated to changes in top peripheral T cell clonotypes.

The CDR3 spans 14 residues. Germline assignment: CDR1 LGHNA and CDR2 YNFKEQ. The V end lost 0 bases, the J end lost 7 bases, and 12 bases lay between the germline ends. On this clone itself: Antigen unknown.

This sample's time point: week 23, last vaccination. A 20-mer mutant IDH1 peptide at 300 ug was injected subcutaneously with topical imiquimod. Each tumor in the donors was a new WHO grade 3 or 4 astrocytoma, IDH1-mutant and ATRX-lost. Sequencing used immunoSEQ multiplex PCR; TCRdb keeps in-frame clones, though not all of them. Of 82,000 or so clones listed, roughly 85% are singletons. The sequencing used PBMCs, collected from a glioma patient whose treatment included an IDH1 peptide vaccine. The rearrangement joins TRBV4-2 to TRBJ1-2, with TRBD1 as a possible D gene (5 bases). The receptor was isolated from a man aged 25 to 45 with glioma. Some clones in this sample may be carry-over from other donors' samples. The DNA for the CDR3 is TGTGCCAGCAGCCAAGATATTAGAGGGACTGGCTACACCTTC. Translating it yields CASSQDIRGTGYTF.